Included here is one T cell receptor (beta chain) sequence, with context. The target antigen is unknown. This sample was included in a study of CD8+ T cells in alopecia areata. Germline CDR1 DFQATT, CDR2 SNEGSKA (reference sequence). With 5 bases removed from V and 7 bases from J, the gap between germline ends came to 11 bases. The CDR3 sequence is 11 residues long. RNA was extracted and reverse transcribed into cDNA as the sequencing template. Libraries were prepared by immunoSEQ multiplex PCR; TCRdb keeps only in-frame clonotypes and omits some of them. The profile shows more than 90,000 clones, about 61% of them singletons. Researchers picked out CD4+ and CD8+ T cells from PBMCs by sorting. Overall study results and limits: Scalp sample data also include resident alphabeta T cells from normal skin. Normal scalp showed lower clonality than lesional scalp, especially alopecia totalis/universalis.

The source material was CD4+ T cells sorted from blood. The rearrangement links TRBV20-1 to TRBJ1-1; D is possibly TRBD1 (6 bases). This receptor was identified in a human donor in good health. For the CDR3, the DNA is TGCAGTGCTCAAGGGGGGGGTGAAGCTTTCTTT. It codes for CSAQGGGEAFF.